This T cell receptor beta chain was recovered during a study of blood T cell repertoires in COVID-19. Study-level background: Acute and convalescent COVID-19 specimens originated in the United States, Italy and Spain.

Assay used: immunoSEQ multiplex PCR; TCRdb lists only in-frame clones, some missing. The sample has some 70,000 clones, around nine tenths seen once; the top ten hold about 2.3%. The CDR3 totals 16 residues. Deletions cut 3 bases from V and 5 bases from J, with 17 bases between. Per the germline V gene, CDR1 is LNHDA and CDR2 is SQIVND (reference sequence). Source material: peripheral blood. This rearrangement joins TRBV19 to TRBJ2-1; D call uncertain. This TCR was recovered from a human donor in a cohort sampled during active COVID-19. Here the CDR3 DNA reads TGTGCCAGTAGTATCTACTTAACGACACCGAACAATGAGCAGTTCTTC. This encodes CASSIYLTTPNNEQFF.